Listed below are T cell receptor beta chains from one sample, sequenced in a study of CD8+CD57+ T cells in acquired aplastic anemia. TCRdb redid the calling of the reads with MiXCR, one entry per CDR3 protein. In the table there are about 180,000 distinct CDR3 sequences, about 60% of which are singletons. The sample was sorted CD4+, CD8+, or CD8+CD57+ T cells (not recorded which) from PBMCs. All receptors derive from a human donor with aplastic anemia. CDR3s include the opening cysteine and the closing phenylalanine or tryptophan. Fields, in order: D gene, J gene, clone size, CDR3 length, V gene, CDR3 DNA, CDR3 protein. D genes are given only for firm matches. Clone size is not always given. Where it is, it says once, few, many or a class for expanded clones.

D gene: .
J gene: TRBJ1-1
clone size: .
CDR3 length: 14
V gene: TRBV12-3/TRBV12-4
CDR3 DNA: TGTGCCAGCAGTTTAGGGGGCCAAGGCACTGAAGCTTTCTTT
CDR3 protein: CASSLGGQGTEAFF

D gene: .
J gene: TRBJ1-5
clone size: .
CDR3 length: 15
V gene: TRBV7-9
CDR3 DNA: TGCGCCAGCAGCCAAGTTTGGTACAGCAATCAGCCCCAGCATTTT
CDR3 protein: CASSQVWYSNQPQHF

D gene: TRBD1
J gene: TRBJ2-3
clone size: .
CDR3 length: 15
V gene: TRBV20-1
CDR3 DNA: TGCAGTGCTAGAATACAGGGGCAGGGAACAGATACGCAGTATTTT
CDR3 protein: CSARIQGQGTDTQYF

D gene: TRBD1
J gene: TRBJ1-5
clone size: .
CDR3 length: 14
V gene: TRBV6-2/TRBV6-3
CDR3 DNA: TGTGCCAGCACCCGGACAGGGTCCAATCAGCCCCAGCATTTT
CDR3 protein: CASTRTGSNQPQHF

D gene: .
J gene: TRBJ2-7
clone size: .
CDR3 length: 16
V gene: TRBV5-5
CDR3 DNA: TGTGCCAGCAGGAAGCGAGACACGTCCTCCCACTACGAGCAGTACTTC
CDR3 protein: CASRKRDTSSHYEQYF

D gene: TRBD1
J gene: TRBJ2-7
clone size: .
CDR3 length: 16
V gene: TRBV24-1
CDR3 DNA: TGTGCCACCAGTGACCGGACAGGGAATGTTTTGGACGAGCAGTACTTC
CDR3 protein: CATSDRTGNVLDEQYF

D gene: .
J gene: TRBJ1-5
clone size: many
CDR3 length: 14
V gene: TRBV4-2
CDR3 DNA: TGTGCCAGCAGCTTGACGGATAGCAATCAGCCCCAGCATTTT
CDR3 protein: CASSLTDSNQPQHF

D gene: TRBD1
J gene: TRBJ2-1
clone size: .
CDR3 length: 16
V gene: TRBV5-1
CDR3 DNA: TGCGCCAGCAGCATCCACGGACAGGGGGCGCTCAATGAGCAGTTCTTC
CDR3 protein: CASSIHGQGALNEQFF

D gene: TRBD1
J gene: TRBJ2-1
clone size: many
CDR3 length: 15
V gene: TRBV19
CDR3 DNA: TGTGCCAGTAGTCTCCCCGGGACAGGGTATAATGAGCAGTTCTTC
CDR3 protein: CASSLPGTGYNEQFF

D gene: TRBD2
J gene: TRBJ2-3
clone size: .
CDR3 length: 16
V gene: TRBV2
CDR3 DNA: TGTGCCAGCAGCCTAGCGGGGGGAACCCGCACAGATACGCAGTATTTT
CDR3 protein: CASSLAGGTRTDTQYF

D gene: .
J gene: TRBJ1-2
clone size: .
CDR3 length: 13
V gene: TRBV12-3/TRBV12-4
CDR3 DNA: TGTGCCAGCAGTTTAGCACAGAACTATGGCTACACCTTC
CDR3 protein: CASSLAQNYGYTF

D gene: .
J gene: TRBJ2-2
clone size: many
CDR3 length: 12
V gene: TRBV7-9
CDR3 DNA: TGTGCCAGCAGCTTAGGGACCGGGGAGCTGTTTTTT
CDR3 protein: CASSLGTGELFF

D gene: .
J gene: TRBJ1-6
clone size: .
CDR3 length: 11
V gene: TRBV20-1
CDR3 DNA: TGCAGTGCTGGGGTTCTCTCACCCCTCCACTTT
CDR3 protein: CSAGVLSPLHF

D gene: .
J gene: TRBJ1-2
clone size: .
CDR3 length: 13
V gene: TRBV20-1
CDR3 DNA: TGCAGTGCTAGTGAGGGTTTTAACTATGGCTACACCTTC
CDR3 protein: CSASEGFNYGYTF

D gene: .
J gene: TRBJ1-1
clone size: .
CDR3 length: 13
V gene: TRBV12-3/TRBV12-4
CDR3 DNA: TGTGCCAGCAGTTTAAGGGCCAACACTGAAGCTTTCTTT
CDR3 protein: CASSLRANTEAFF

D gene: .
J gene: TRBJ2-7
clone size: many
CDR3 length: 11
V gene: TRBV25-1
CDR3 DNA: TGTGCCAGCGGCGCCTCCTACGAGCAGTACTTC
CDR3 protein: CASGASYEQYF

D gene: TRBD2
J gene: TRBJ2-3
clone size: .
CDR3 length: 18
V gene: TRBV15
CDR3 DNA: TGTGCCACCAGCAGCCCGGGAGGCAGTGGCGGGAGCACAGATACGCAGTATTTT
CDR3 protein: CATSSPGGSGGSTDTQYF

D gene: TRBD2
J gene: TRBJ2-3
clone size: .
CDR3 length: 14
V gene: TRBV20-1
CDR3 DNA: TGCAGTGCTAGGATAGCGGGGGGTCCAGATACGCAGTATTTT
CDR3 protein: CSARIAGGPDTQYF

D gene: .
J gene: TRBJ1-6
clone size: many
CDR3 length: 13
V gene: TRBV12-3/TRBV12-4
CDR3 DNA: TGTGCCAGCACCCAGACCGGTAATTCACCCCTCCACTTT
CDR3 protein: CASTQTGNSPLHF

D gene: .
J gene: TRBJ2-5
clone size: .
CDR3 length: 16
V gene: TRBV24-1
CDR3 DNA: TGTGCCACCAGTGACACCCCCAGAGGAGCGCAAGAGACCCAGTACTTC
CDR3 protein: CATSDTPRGAQETQYF

D gene: .
J gene: TRBJ1-5
clone size: .
CDR3 length: 12
V gene: TRBV20-1
CDR3 DNA: TGCAGTGCCTCGGAAGCCAATCAGCCCCAGCATTTT
CDR3 protein: CSASEANQPQHF

D gene: TRBD2
J gene: TRBJ2-7
clone size: few
CDR3 length: 12
V gene: TRBV20-1
CDR3 DNA: TGCAGTGCTAAAGCGGGAGTGGGCGAGCAGTACTTC
CDR3 protein: CSAKAGVGEQYF

D gene: TRBD1
J gene: TRBJ1-1
clone size: .
CDR3 length: 12
V gene: TRBV10-3
CDR3 DNA: TGTGCCATCAGTGAGCAGGGGGATGAAGCTTTCTTT
CDR3 protein: CAISEQGDEAFF

D gene: .
J gene: TRBJ2-7
clone size: .
CDR3 length: 14
V gene: TRBV7-2
CDR3 DNA: TGTGCCAGCAGCTATGCCTCGGGCCCCTACGAGCAGTACTTC
CDR3 protein: CASSYASGPYEQYF

D gene: .
J gene: TRBJ1-2
clone size: .
CDR3 length: 19
V gene: TRBV10-3
CDR3 DNA: TGTGCCATCAGTGAGTCGTCGTCGGCGGGGGGCCGATGGGACTATGGCTACACCTTC
CDR3 protein: CAISESSSAGGRWDYGYTF

D gene: TRBD1
J gene: TRBJ1-2
clone size: many
CDR3 length: 17
V gene: TRBV5-6
CDR3 DNA: TGTGCCAGCAGCTGGAATCAGGGGGCGAGGATTGTGGATGGCTACACCTTC
CDR3 protein: CASSWNQGARIVDGYTF

D gene: .
J gene: TRBJ1-3
clone size: many
CDR3 length: 14
V gene: TRBV9
CDR3 DNA: TGTGCCAGCAGCGTAGATGGTTCTGGAAACACCATATATTTT
CDR3 protein: CASSVDGSGNTIYF

D gene: .
J gene: TRBJ2-5
clone size: .
CDR3 length: 13
V gene: TRBV2
CDR3 DNA: TGTGCCACCAACTCAGAGGGACAAGAGACCCAGTACTTC
CDR3 protein: CATNSEGQETQYF

D gene: TRBD2
J gene: TRBJ2-7
clone size: .
CDR3 length: 14
V gene: TRBV5-6
CDR3 DNA: TGTGCCAGCAGCCTTAGCGGGAACTCCTACGAGCAGTACTTC
CDR3 protein: CASSLSGNSYEQYF

D gene: TRBD2
J gene: TRBJ2-3
clone size: .
CDR3 length: 12
V gene: TRBV20-1
CDR3 DNA: TGCAGTGCGGGACTAGGCACAGATACGCAGTATTTT
CDR3 protein: CSAGLGTDTQYF

D gene: TRBD1
J gene: TRBJ2-1
clone size: .
CDR3 length: 13
V gene: TRBV15
CDR3 DNA: TGTGCCACCCGGGACAGGCCCTACAATGAGCAGTTCTTC
CDR3 protein: CATRDRPYNEQFF

D gene: .
J gene: TRBJ1-4
clone size: .
CDR3 length: 14
V gene: TRBV29-1
CDR3 DNA: TGCAGCGCAACTCAGGTCGGGTACGGAGAAAAACTGTTTTTT
CDR3 protein: CSATQVGYGEKLFF

D gene: .
J gene: TRBJ2-7
clone size: few
CDR3 length: 13
V gene: TRBV27
CDR3 DNA: TGTGCCAGCAGTTTAACAGAATCCTACGAGCAGTACTTC
CDR3 protein: CASSLTESYEQYF

D gene: .
J gene: TRBJ1-2
clone size: .
CDR3 length: 16
V gene: TRBV29-1
CDR3 DNA: TGCAGCGTTGAAGTAGGGGCAGAGGAGCTTCTCTATGGCTACACCTTC
CDR3 protein: CSVEVGAEELLYGYTF

D gene: .
J gene: TRBJ2-2
clone size: .
CDR3 length: 17
V gene: TRBV7-8
CDR3 DNA: TGTGCCAGCAGGGAAATCGGCAGGGAATATGTCTCCGGGGAGCTGTTTTTT
CDR3 protein: CASREIGREYVSGELFF

D gene: .
J gene: TRBJ1-4
clone size: .
CDR3 length: 13
V gene: TRBV20-1
CDR3 DNA: TGCAGTGCTAGGGACTGGACTAATGAAAAACTGTTTTTT
CDR3 protein: CSARDWTNEKLFF

D gene: TRBD1
J gene: TRBJ1-6
clone size: .
CDR3 length: 16
V gene: TRBV2
CDR3 DNA: TGTGCCAGCAGTTACTCGAGGCAGGGGGAGGATCCACCCCTCCACTTT
CDR3 protein: CASSYSRQGEDPPLHF

D gene: .
J gene: TRBJ2-1
clone size: .
CDR3 length: 16
V gene: TRBV10-1
CDR3 DNA: TGCGCCAGCAGTGAGGCTGGTAGCGGAGTCTACAATGAGCAGTTCTTC
CDR3 protein: CASSEAGSGVYNEQFF

D gene: TRBD1
J gene: TRBJ2-7
clone size: .
CDR3 length: 13
V gene: TRBV10-3
CDR3 DNA: TGTGCCATCAGTGAGGGACAGGGCTACGAGCAGTACTTC
CDR3 protein: CAISEGQGYEQYF

D gene: .
J gene: TRBJ2-7
clone size: .
CDR3 length: 14
V gene: TRBV10-3
CDR3 DNA: TGTGCCATCAGACAAGGGGGGCGGACCTACGAGCAGTACTTC
CDR3 protein: CAIRQGGRTYEQYF

D gene: .
J gene: TRBJ2-1
clone size: .
CDR3 length: 15
V gene: TRBV29-1
CDR3 DNA: TGCAGCGTTGCGAGGGTGAGGAGCTCCTACAATGAGCAGTTCTTC
CDR3 protein: CSVARVRSSYNEQFF

D gene: .
J gene: TRBJ2-7
clone size: .
CDR3 length: 13
V gene: TRBV12-3/TRBV12-4
CDR3 DNA: TGTGCCAGCAGTTTAGACAGACTCTACGAGCAGTACTTC
CDR3 protein: CASSLDRLYEQYF

D gene: .
J gene: TRBJ1-1
clone size: many
CDR3 length: 12
V gene: TRBV4-2
CDR3 DNA: TGTGCCAGCAGCCAAGGAACTAGGGAGGCTTTCTTT
CDR3 protein: CASSQGTREAFF

D gene: .
J gene: TRBJ1-6
clone size: .
CDR3 length: 15
V gene: TRBV2
CDR3 DNA: TGTGCCAGCAGTGAAGAAGGGACAATGGGGTCACCCCTCCACTTT
CDR3 protein: CASSEEGTMGSPLHF